This is a list of T cell receptor beta chains from one sample in a study of graft-versus-host responses after intestinal transplantation. Produced via immunoSEQ multiplex PCR; TCRdb's table is partial and in-frame only. The repertoire consists of tens of thousands of clones, with around 93% occurring once and the leading ten covering 0.35%. No antigen is known for these receptors. Here the sequenced sample was unstimulated CD4+ T cells sorted from spleen or lymph node cells, taken before transplant. The receptors derive from a human donor who was the organ donor for an intestinal transplant. The CDR3 runs from the conserved cysteine through the conserved F or W. A D gene is named only where the DNA matches it firmly. Size is stated for part of the rows, as once, few or many counts, or as a class when the clone is expanded.

V: TRBV5-4
size: .
J: TRBJ2-7
D: TRBD1
DNA: TGTACCAGCAGCCTGACAGGGGGTTCACCCGAGCAGTACTTC
CDR3: CTSSLTGGSPEQYF

V: TRBV7-2
size: .
J: TRBJ2-7
D: TRBD2
DNA: TGTGCCAGCAGCTTAATGGGTCGCGGGGGGGCGGGCGAGCAGTACTTC
CDR3: CASSLMGRGGAGEQYF

V: TRBV2
size: .
J: TRBJ1-4
D: TRBD1
DNA: TGTGCCAGCAGGGACAGGGAGTCTAATGAAAAACTGTTTTTT
CDR3: CASRDRESNEKLFF

V: TRBV11-3
size: .
J: TRBJ2-4
D: TRBD1
DNA: TGTGCCAGCAGCTTAGGGGGGGGACAGGGAAACATTCAGTACTTC
CDR3: CASSLGGGQGNIQYF

V: TRBV6-1
size: .
J: TRBJ1-3
D: TRBD1
DNA: TGTGCCAGCAGTGAAGGCAGGGGGCGAAACACCATATATTTT
CDR3: CASSEGRGRNTIYF

V: TRBV6-6
size: once
J: TRBJ2-7
D: .
DNA: TGTGCCAGCAGTTACCCTCGGACAGTAACCTACGAGCAGTACTTC
CDR3: CASSYPRTVTYEQYF

V: TRBV5-1
size: .
J: TRBJ2-5
D: .
DNA: TGCGCCAGCAGCTTTAGCGAAGAAGAGACCCAGTACTTC
CDR3: CASSFSEEETQYF

V: TRBV25-1
size: once
J: TRBJ1-4
D: TRBD1
DNA: TGTGCCAGCAGCTCGCGACAGGGATCCAATGAAAAACTGTTTTTT
CDR3: CASSSRQGSNEKLFF

V: TRBV29-1
size: .
J: TRBJ1-1
D: TRBD1
DNA: TGCAGCGTTGAGGACAGGGATAAAGCTTTCTTT
CDR3: CSVEDRDKAFF

V: TRBV28
size: few
J: TRBJ2-5
D: TRBD1
DNA: TGTGCCAGCAGTTTGACAGGGGAAGAGACCCAGTACTTC
CDR3: CASSLTGEETQYF

V: TRBV5-5
size: .
J: TRBJ1-3
D: .
DNA: TGTGCCAGCAGCCCCCCGGTTGTTGGAAACACCATATATTTT
CDR3: CASSPPVVGNTIYF

V: TRBV6-5
size: .
J: TRBJ1-1
D: .
DNA: TGTGCCAGCTTTAAGTTTGGAGGGCTGGCTGAAGCTTTCTTT
CDR3: CASFKFGGLAEAFF

V: TRBV20-1
size: .
J: TRBJ2-3
D: TRBD2
DNA: TGCAGTGCTCATACTAGCGGGTCTGCATTTTTT
CDR3: CSAHTSGSAFF

V: TRBV27
size: .
J: TRBJ2-7
D: TRBD1
DNA: TGTGCCAGCAGTCCGGACAGGGTAAGACACGAGCAGTACTTC
CDR3: CASSPDRVRHEQYF

V: TRBV30
size: .
J: TRBJ1-1
D: TRBD1
DNA: TGTGCCTGGGAGGGGACAGGGCTCACTGAAGCTTTCTTT
CDR3: CAWEGTGLTEAFF

V: TRBV19
size: .
J: TRBJ2-5
D: TRBD2
DNA: TGTGCCAGTAGTATCCCGCGGACTAGCGAGAGGGAGACCCAGTACTTC
CDR3: CASSIPRTSERETQYF

V: TRBV4-1
size: .
J: TRBJ2-5
D: TRBD2
DNA: TGCGCCAGCAGCCAAGGACTAGCGCAAGAGACCCAGTACTTC
CDR3: CASSQGLAQETQYF

V: TRBV5-1
size: .
J: TRBJ2-7
D: .
DNA: TGCGCCAGCAGCTCCCGGGACTTGCTCTACGAGCAGTACTTC
CDR3: CASSSRDLLYEQYF

V: TRBV7-8
size: .
J: TRBJ1-3
D: .
DNA: TGTGCCAGCAGCACCGACAGGCTCTCTGGAAACACCATATATTTT
CDR3: CASSTDRLSGNTIYF

V: TRBV7-8
size: .
J: TRBJ2-6
D: TRBD1
DNA: TGTGCCAGCAGCTTAGCACCCGCTCCGGGACAGTTTGACTCTGGGGCCAACGTCCTGACTTTC
CDR3: CASSLAPAPGQFDSGANVLTF

V: TRBV5-1
size: .
J: TRBJ1-1
D: .
DNA: TGCGCCAGCAGCCCCAGGGGAAACACTGAAGCTTTCTTT
CDR3: CASSPRGNTEAFF

V: TRBV5-4
size: .
J: TRBJ1-4
D: .
DNA: TGTGCCAGCAGCCAAGATCAGTTCCAAAAACTGTTTTTT
CDR3: CASSQDQFQKLFF

V: TRBV10-3
size: .
J: TRBJ2-7
D: TRBD2
DNA: TGTGCCACCGCTAGGGGGACTAGCTACGAGCAGTACTTC
CDR3: CATARGTSYEQYF

V: TRBV2
size: .
J: TRBJ2-4
D: TRBD1
DNA: TGTGCCAGCAGCCCTCGCAGACAGGGGGCCAAAAACATTCAGTACTTC
CDR3: CASSPRRQGAKNIQYF

V: TRBV2
size: .
J: TRBJ2-3
D: .
DNA: TGTGCCGCGCGGGCGGAGCGCACAGATACGCAGTATTTT
CDR3: CAARAERTDTQYF

V: TRBV18
size: .
J: TRBJ2-1
D: TRBD2
DNA: TGTGCCAGCTCACCGGTGCGGGAGGTTTACAATGAGCAGTTCTTC
CDR3: CASSPVREVYNEQFF

V: TRBV19
size: .
J: TRBJ1-2
D: .
DNA: TGTGCCAGTAGTATCCCCGCCGGGACACTCTACGGAGTAACCTTC
CDR3: CASSIPAGTLYGVTF

V: TRBV7-9
size: .
J: TRBJ1-4
D: .
DNA: TGTGCCAGCAGCTTAGAATTGCGCCTTAATGAAAAACTGTTTTTT
CDR3: CASSLELRLNEKLFF

V: TRBV7-8
size: .
J: TRBJ1-5
D: TRBD1
DNA: TGTGCCAGCAGTTTGGGACAGGGGCAAAATCAGCCCCAGCATTTT
CDR3: CASSLGQGQNQPQHF

V: TRBV30
size: .
J: TRBJ2-6
D: .
DNA: TGTGCCTGGAGCGGCCTAGGGGTCGGTGGGGCCAACGTCCTGACTTTC
CDR3: CAWSGLGVGGANVLTF

V: TRBV6-5
size: .
J: TRBJ1-4
D: TRBD1
DNA: TGTGCCAGCAGTTCTCGGCTCGACAGGGTCAATGAAAAACTGTTTTTT
CDR3: CASSSRLDRVNEKLFF

V: TRBV29-1
size: .
J: TRBJ1-2
D: .
DNA: TGCAGCGTGGCCTTCGCGAGGGTCTATGGCTACACCTTC
CDR3: CSVAFARVYGYTF